These 12 T cell receptor beta chains were all obtained from the same sample, sequenced in a study of blood T cells in healthy people across ages. A J-beta primer mix and a sample-barcoded 5' primer were used in a second PCR of about 6 to 12 cycles. MiXCR, applied by TCRdb to the 5' RACE reads, yields one record per CDR3 protein. The table lists about 720,000 distinct CDR3 sequences, roughly 25% of them singletons. This same sample was also taken into another study, of T cells of mothers and their children.

Sample: blood. The receptors were gathered from a boy aged 5 to 17 in good health.

A remark on this clonotype: One end of the junction varies from germline; a read error may be responsible. The chain has TRBV4-1 and TRBJ2-5; D possibly matches TRBD1 or TRBD2 (5 bases each). The germline V gene has CDR1 MGHRA and CDR2 YSYEKL. The CDR3 is 15 residues long. The CDR3 DNA reads as TGCGTCAGCAGCCAAGGGGCTGGGGAGTTGGAGACCCAGTACTTC. Protein: CVSSQGAGELETQYF.

This clonotype has a handful of counts. The genes are TRBV3-1 and TRBJ1-6; D ambiguous. CDR1 is LGHDT and CDR2 is YNNKEL in the germline V gene (reference sequence). The CDR3 runs to 13 residues. Trimming removed 0 bases from V and 9 bases from J, with 6 bases in between. Here the CDR3 DNA reads TGTGCCAGCAGCCAAGAACGGGGTTCACCCCTCCACTTT. As protein: CASSQERGSPLHF. Together with reference TRBV3-1 and TRBJ1-6, the CDR3 gives the full variable domain: DTAVSQTPKYLVTQMGNDKSIKCEQNLGHDTMYWYKQDSKKFLKIMFSYNNKELIINETVPNRFSPKSPDKAHLNLHINSLELGDSAVYFCASSQERGSPLHFGNGTRLTVT.

There are a few counts of this clonotype. The genes are TRBV12-3 or TRBV12-4 and TRBJ2-7, with D possibly being TRBD2 (6 bases). V was shortened by 3 bases and J by 1 base, with 10 bases between the two germline ends. This CDR3 region has 14 residues. The CDR3 bases are TGTGCCAGCAGTTTTGGGGGGATGTCCTACGAGCAGTACTTC. Encoded protein: CASSFGGMSYEQYF.

The gene calls are TRBV6-2 or TRBV6-3 and TRBJ2-1, with 8 bases aligning to TRBD2. The CDR3 loop spans 13 amino acids. The junction had 3 bases not matched to a gene; V was cut back by 6 bases and J by 5 bases. The germline CDR1 and CDR2 sequences are MNHEY and SVGEGT. This chain's CDR3 is CASRTSENNEQFF. CDR3 in DNA: TGTGCCAGCAGGACTAGCGAAAACAATGAGCAGTTCTTC.

This clonotype was counted only a few times. V usage is TRBV29-1 and J usage is TRBJ2-7; the D gene is possibly TRBD2 (5 bases). V gave up 0 bases and J gave up 6 bases, with 12 bases separating them. The CDR3 sequence is 13 residues long. CDR1 is SQVTM, CDR2 ANQGSEA, per germline. CDR3 in amino acids: CSVEDGGKGEQYF. The DNA for the CDR3 is TGCAGCGTTGAAGATGGAGGAAAAGGCGAGCAGTACTTC.

The V gene is TRBV28, the J gene TRBJ1-6; D unclear. CDR1 is MDHEN, CDR2 SYDVKM, per germline. Trimming removed 3 bases from V and 10 bases from J, with 7 bases in between. The CDR3 sequence is 12 residues long. For the CDR3, the DNA is TGTGCCAGCAGTTTCCTAGAATCACCCCTCCACTTT. Amino acid sequence: CASSFLESPLHF.

This clonotype occurred a few times. J is TRBJ2-3 and V is TRBV4-1; D possibly corresponds to TRBD2 (6 bases). The CDR3 has 13 amino acids. CDR1 is MGHRA and CDR2 is YSYEKL in the germline V gene. Between the trimmed V and J ends, which lost 4 bases and 5 bases, there was a span of 10 bases. CDR3 sequence: CASSPKAGDTQYF. The CDR3 DNA is TGCGCCAGCAGCCCGAAAGCGGGAGATACGCAGTATTTT.

This clonotype was detected a few times. This rearrangement joins TRBV6-2 or TRBV6-3 to TRBJ2-5, with unresolved D. The J call may be faulty, since TRBJ2-7 better matches the DNA end. The CDR3 extends over 13 amino acids. The V gene's germline CDR1 is MNHEY and CDR2 SVGEGT. The CDR3 nucleotides read TGTGCCAGCAGATACAGAGATTCCTACGAGCAGTACTTC. Translated, it gives CASRYRDSYEQYF.

This clonotype was detected many times. The chain couples TRBV5-6 to TRBJ2-2, with 7 nucleotides matching TRBD1. The CDR3 sequence is 14 residues long. V dropped 4 bases and J dropped 5; count of bases not matched to a gene: 5. The germline V gene encodes CDR1 SGHDT and CDR2 YYEEEE. CDR3 nucleotide sequence: TGTGCCAGCAGCCCGACAGGGTTGACCGGGGAGCTGTTTTTT. Translating gives CASSPTGLTGELFF.

The chain carries TRBV29-1 and TRBJ2-7, with no clear D. V was pared by 0 bases and J by 2 bases, with 14 bases between. The CDR3 is made up of 15 amino acids. Germline V gene data show CDR1 as SQVTM and CDR2 as ANQGSEA. CDR3 nucleotides: TGCAGCGTTGAAGAAGTGCTAGGTGAGACCTACGAGCAGTACTTC. Its translation: CSVEEVLGETYEQYF.

This clonotype was counted only a few times. The V gene is TRBV20-1, the J gene TRBJ2-7, with D unresolved. The CDR3 runs to 12 residues. V gave up 0 bases and J gave up 6 bases, with 9 bases separating them. Germline CDR1 is DFQATT and CDR2 is SNEGSKA (reference sequence). The CDR3 DNA reads as TGCAGTGCTAGAGACCAACCGGGCGAGCAGTACTTC. Translated: CSARDQPGEQYF.

The chain couples TRBV12-5 to TRBJ2-2, with D tentatively TRBD2 (5 bases). Germline V gene sequence: CDR1 LGHNT, CDR2 FRNRAP. The V gene lost 7 bases and the J gene lost 1 base, with 7 bases spanning the gap. The CDR3 is 13 amino acids. This chain's CDR3 is CASAGENTGELFF. The CDR3 bases are TGTGCTAGTGCCGGGGAGAACACCGGGGAGCTGTTTTTT.